The 20 T cell receptor beta chains reported below all come from one sample, sequenced in a study of human T cells and chemical hapten exposure. TCRdb passed the RACE reads through MiXCR, listing each CDR3 protein once. The sample contains approximately 90,000 distinct CDR3 sequences, about 8.6% of which appear only once. Specified time point: healthy volunteer bleed at 2 weeks. It was unfractionated whole blood from which total RNA was extracted. The sample comprised whole blood. These receptors all come from a female donor in good health. Some clones in this sample may be carry-over from other donors' samples.

This clonotype was detected only a few times. The V gene is TRBV7-9, the J gene TRBJ2-1; 7 nucleotides agree with TRBD1. Germline V CDR1 and CDR2: SEHNR, FQNEAQ (reference sequence). The trim removed 1 base at V and 10 bases at J, leaving 7 bases unmatched. The CDR3 sequence is 14 residues long. CDR3 sequence (DNA): TGTGCCAGCAGCTTAGACCCGACAGGGAGCGAGCAGTTCTTC. It is translated as CASSLDPTGSEQFF.

This clonotype was detected ten times or more. The V and J genes are TRBV14 and TRBJ2-7, with 7 bases identical to TRBD1. CDR1 and CDR2 (germline): SGHDN, FVKESK. V lost 5 bases, J lost 2 bases, and 9 bases stayed unmatched. The CDR3 spans 15 residues. The CDR3 nucleotides are TGTGCCAGCAGCAGAACCGGGACAGCCACCTACGAGCAGTACTTC. It yields the protein CASSRTGTATYEQYF.

The J gene is TRBJ2-7, the V gene TRBV6-1; 14 bases are shared with TRBD2. CDR3 size: 14 residues. The V and J ends lost 4 bases and 9 bases, in that order; junction bases with no gene match: 5. Germline V gene data show CDR1 as MNHNS and CDR2 as SASEGT. As DNA, the CDR3 is TGTGCCAGCAGTGGAGGGACTAGCGGGGGTTGGCAGTACTTC. This codes for CASSGGTSGGWQYF.

This clonotype appeared many times. The V gene is TRBV18, the J gene TRBJ2-7; tentatively, D is TRBD2 (6 bases). Between the trimmed V and J ends, which lost 0 bases and 3 bases, there was a span of 15 bases. Germline-derived CDR1 and CDR2 are KGHSH and LQKENI. The CDR3 loop spans 16 amino acids. CDR3: CASSPPEGRVNYEQYF. In DNA form, the CDR3 reads TGTGCCAGCTCACCACCGGAGGGACGGGTCAACTACGAGCAGTACTTC.

This clonotype was picked up a small number of times. The V gene is TRBV6-2 or TRBV6-3, the J gene TRBJ1-5; D unresolved. The CDR3 is 15 amino acids. Germline lookup yields CDR1 MNHEY and CDR2 SVGEGT. Trimming stripped 2 bases from V and 7 bases from J, with 15 bases between. The CDR3 coding sequence is TGTGCCAGCAGTTACGGTGGGGAGAGGAGGCAGCCCCAGCATTTT. It encodes CASSYGGERRQPQHF.

The V and J genes are TRBV12-3 or TRBV12-4 and TRBJ2-1; 9 bases fit TRBD2. This CDR3 region has 17 residues. V shed 3 bases and J 2 bases; nucleotides not matched to a gene: 8. CDR3 protein: CASSFPSQREAYNEQFF. The CDR3, as DNA: TGTGCCAGCAGTTTCCCCTCCCAGCGGGAGGCCTACAATGAGCAGTTCTTC.

This clonotype was recorded a few times. The chain employs TRBV6-5 and TRBJ2-7; 11 nucleotides match TRBD1. The J segment lost 2 bases and the V segment lost 4 bases, leaving 7 bases of the junction unmatched. CDR1 is MNHEY and CDR2 is SVGAGI in the germline V gene. This CDR3 spans 16 amino acids. The CDR3 reads CASSLTGTGGTYEQYF. The CDR3 region has the DNA TGTGCCAGCAGTTTAACTGGGACAGGGGGTACCTACGAGCAGTACTTC.

The chain combines TRBV10-3 with TRBJ1-1, with D tentatively TRBD1 (5 bases). V was clipped by 2 bases and J by 3 bases, with 7 bases between them. The CDR3 has 13 residues. CDR1 and CDR2 from the germline V gene are ENHRY and SYGVKD. The CDR3 nucleotides read TGTGCCATCAGTGAGGGGGGATACACTGAAGCTTTCTTT. Protein sequence: CAISEGGYTEAFF.

About this clonotype: A much larger clonotype is one base distant, so this may be a read error. This rearrangement joins TRBV3-1 to TRBJ2-3; D is perhaps TRBD2 (5 bases). Trimming took 4 bases from V and 5 from J, leaving 13 bases between them. CDR1 is LGHDT, CDR2 YNNKEL, per germline (reference sequence). The CDR3 consists of 14 residues. The CDR3 loop is CASSPWRPIDTQYF. CDR3 bases: TGTGCCAGCAGCCCCTGGAGGCCCATAGATACGCAGTATTTT.

V gene TRBV12-3 or TRBV12-4 combines with J gene TRBJ1-2, with D possibly TRBD1 on 6 matching bases. Trimming pared 1 base from V and 5 bases from J, leaving 8 bases between. This CDR3 region has 13 residues. CDR3 nucleotides: TGTGCCAGCAGTTTAGAACAGGGATATGGCTACACCTTC. This translates into CASSLEQGYGYTF.

This clonotype occurred a few times. CDR3 region: CASSANRGSNYGYTF. The CDR3 DNA follows: TGTGCCAGCAGCGCAAACCGGGGTTCTAACTATGGCTACACCTTC. This sequence joins TRBV9 and TRBJ1-2, with no clear D. The CDR3 extends over 15 amino acids. CDR1 and CDR2 from the germline V gene are SGDLS and YYNGEE. Trimming left V 3 bases short and J 0 bases short, with 12 bases between.

This chain links TRBV5-1 with TRBJ2-5, with a weak D call TRBD2 (5 bases). Trimming removed 3 bases from V and 2 bases from J, with 17 bases in between. This CDR3 contains 16 residues. Per the germline V gene, CDR1 is SGHRS and CDR2 is YFSETQ. CDR3 residues: CASSWALQRGQETQYF. The CDR3 DNA sequence: TGCGCCAGCAGCTGGGCCCTTCAAAGAGGGCAAGAGACCCAGTACTTC.

This clonotype was detected many times. The chain couples TRBV20-1 to TRBJ2-7; 9 nucleotides match TRBD1. Germline trimming cut 0 bases from V and 3 bases from J; bases unmatched to any gene: 3. The CDR3 covers 14 residues. CDR1 is DFQATT and CDR2 is SNEGSKA in the germline V gene (reference sequence). CDR3 in amino acids: CSARETGGNYEQYF. CDR3 bases: TGCAGTGCTAGAGAAACAGGGGGCAACTACGAGCAGTACTTC.

J is TRBJ1-5 and V is TRBV27, with a weak D call TRBD1 (5 bases). Germline V CDR1 and CDR2: MNHEY, SMNVEV (reference sequence). This CDR3 has 15 residues. V gave up 6 bases and J gave up 3 bases, with 15 bases separating them. The CDR3 DNA sequence: TGTGCCAGCAGATACATCGGTGGGGCCAATCAGCCCCAGCATTTT. It translates to CASRYIGGANQPQHF.

The chain uses TRBV10-3 and TRBJ2-3, with D uncertain. V lost 10 bases to trimming and J lost 4 bases, with 3 bases between them. Looked up from germline, CDR1 is ENHRY and CDR2 is SYGVKD. The CDR3 sequence is 9 residues long. The DNA for the CDR3 is TGTGCCACCTCAGATACGCAGTATTTT. It specifies CATSDTQYF.

This clonotype was seen many times. This chain uses TRBV6-5 with TRBJ2-7; 8 nucleotides agree with TRBD2. Germline V gene sequence: CDR1 MNHEY, CDR2 SVGAGI. V was clipped by 7 bases and J by 5 bases; unmatched bases: 10. This CDR3 contains 14 residues. The CDR3 sequence: CASTPGGHEDEQYF. The CDR3 bases are TGTGCCAGCACCCCGGGGGGGCACGAGGACGAGCAGTACTTC.

The chain has TRBV5-1 and TRBJ2-1; 9 bases align to TRBD2. Germline assignment: CDR1 SGHRS and CDR2 YFSETQ. The CDR3 has 15 residues. V gave up 8 bases and J gave up 2 bases; unmatched junction bases: 8. Written as DNA, the CDR3 is TGCGCCAGAGACGTAGCGGGAGTTACCTACAATGAGCAGTTCTTC. Its translation: CARDVAGVTYNEQFF.

At least ten counts were recorded for this clonotype. The chain employs TRBV6-6 and TRBJ1-5; possibly TRBD1 for D (5 bases). Looked up from germline, CDR1 is MNHNY and CDR2 is SVGAGI (reference sequence). Trimming left V 2 bases short and J 4 bases short, with 9 bases between. The CDR3 is made up of 14 amino acids. CDR3 in amino acids: CASSYEDINQPQHF. The CDR3 DNA reads as TGTGCCAGCAGTTACGAGGACATAAATCAGCCCCAGCATTTT.

This clonotype showed up just a few times. The chain is built from TRBV28 and TRBJ2-7; 7 bases match TRBD2. The CDR3 covers 15 residues. J was trimmed by 2 bases and V by 5 bases; bases with no gene match: 9. CDR1 is MDHEN and CDR2 is SYDVKM in the germline V gene. CDR3 residues: CASSPQSSGTYEQYF. The CDR3 DNA is TGTGCCAGCAGTCCCCAATCTAGCGGCACCTACGAGCAGTACTTC.

The table lists this clonotype with a few counts. The V and J genes are TRBV12-3 or TRBV12-4 and TRBJ1-2; 9 nucleotides line up with TRBD1. The CDR3 contains 14 residues. Unmatched junction bases numbered 9, after V lost 5 bases and J lost 8 bases. The CDR3 sequence: CASSLGQGFEGYTF. The CDR3 DNA is TGTGCCAGCAGTCTAGGACAGGGGTTTGAGGGCTACACCTTC.